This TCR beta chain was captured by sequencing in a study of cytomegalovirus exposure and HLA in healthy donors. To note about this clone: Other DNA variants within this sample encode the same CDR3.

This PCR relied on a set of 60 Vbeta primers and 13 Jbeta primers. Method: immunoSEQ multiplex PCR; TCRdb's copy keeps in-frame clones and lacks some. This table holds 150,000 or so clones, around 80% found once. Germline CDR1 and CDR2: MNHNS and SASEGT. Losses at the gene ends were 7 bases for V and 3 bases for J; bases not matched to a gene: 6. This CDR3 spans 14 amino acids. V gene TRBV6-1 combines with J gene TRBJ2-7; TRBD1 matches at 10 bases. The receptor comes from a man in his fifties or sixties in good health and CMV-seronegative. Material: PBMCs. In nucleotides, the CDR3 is TGTGCCAGCACTGATCGGGACAGGGGCTACGAGCAGTACTTC. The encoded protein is CASTDRDRGYEQYF.